The 11 T cell receptor beta chains reported below all come from one sample, sequenced in a study of blood T cell repertoires in COVID-19 (dated by TCRdb to about 2020). Library prep was done by the immunoSEQ multiplex PCR assay. TCRdb re-hosts the immuneACCESS table, in-frame sequences only. Its copies lack some clones; in the studies checked, an unresolved V gene accounts for under half of them, and the cause for the rest is not known. Across this sample there are 150,000 to 200,000 clones, with about 75% seen only once. Of the sample, roughly 8.7% falls within the top ten clones. Specimen: peripheral blood. The receptors derive from a woman between 45 and 65 years old with active or convalescent COVID-19.

The chain has TRBV6-5 and TRBJ1-5, with 7 bases matching TRBD1. The CDR3 covers 15 residues. Looked up from germline, CDR1 is MNHEY and CDR2 is SVGAGI. Germline trimming cut 5 bases from V and 5 bases from J; bases unmatched to any gene: 9. The CDR3 is CASSQTRDRDQPQHF. DNA for the CDR3: TGTGCCAGCAGTCAGACCCGGGACAGAGATCAGCCCCAGCATTTT.

Only one count was recorded for this clone. The J gene is TRBJ2-3, the V gene TRBV6-2 or TRBV6-3; a possible D gene is TRBD2 (6 bases). V was clipped by 4 bases and J by 1 base, with 15 bases between them. This CDR3 is 16 amino acids long. The germline V gene has CDR1 MNHEY and CDR2 SVGEGT. The CDR3 is CASSSGSRIGTDTQYF. CDR3 nucleotide sequence: TGTGCCAGCAGTTCCGGGAGTAGGATCGGCACAGATACGCAGTATTTT.

The chain employs TRBV11-2 and TRBJ2-1; 10 bases are a match to TRBD2. Germline values: CDR1 SGHAT, CDR2 FQNNGV. The CDR3 has 16 amino acids. J gave up 7 bases and V 7 bases, and 13 bases lay outside the gene matches. In DNA form, the CDR3 reads TGTGCCAGCACCCCCGACCTTAGCGGGAGGAGGAATGAGCAGTTCTTC. Residues: CASTPDLSGRRNEQFF.

V gene TRBV5-1 combines with J gene TRBJ1-5; D remains unclear. The length of the CDR3 is 15 residues. The germline V gene encodes CDR1 SGHRS and CDR2 YFSETQ. The germline V and J ends were trimmed by 0 bases and 0 bases, with 7 bases remaining between them. Written as DNA, the CDR3 is TGCGCCAGCAGCTTGGGGCGGGATAGCAATCAGCCCCAGCATTTT. It encodes CASSLGRDSNQPQHF. Together with reference TRBV5-1 and TRBJ1-5, the CDR3 gives the full variable domain: KAGVTQTPRYLIKTRGQQVTLSCSPISGHRSVSWYQQTPGQGLQFLFEYFSETQRNKGNFPGRFSGRQFSNSRSEMNVSTLELGDSALYLCASSLGRDSNQPQHFGDGTRLSIL.

The rearrangement uses TRBV11-2 and TRBJ2-7; 7 positions match TRBD1. CDR3 size: 15 residues. From germline, CDR1 is SGHAT and CDR2 FQNNGV. V was clipped by 4 bases and J by 3 bases; unmatched bases: 9. For the CDR3, the DNA is TGTGCCAGCAGCTCCCGACAGGGACGAGACTACGAGCAGTACTTC. It is translated as CASSSRQGRDYEQYF.

The chain employs TRBV3-1 (or the pseudogene TRBV3-2) and TRBJ2-7; D call uncertain. V lost 0 bases, J lost 0 bases, and 3 bases lay in between. Germline CDR1 reads LGHDT; CDR2 reads YNNKEL (reference sequence). The CDR3 extends over 13 amino acids. The DNA of the CDR3 is TGTGCCAGCAGCCAAGACGGCTCCTACGAGCAGTACTTC. The encoded protein is CASSQDGSYEQYF.

V usage is TRBV29-1 and J usage is TRBJ2-5; 9 positions agree with TRBD1. The junction had 4 bases not matched to a gene; V was cut back by 6 bases and J by 5 bases. CDR1 is SQVTM and CDR2 is ANQGSEA in the germline V gene. This CDR3 comprises 12 residues. The CDR3 region is CSVGQGRETQYF. The CDR3 bases are TGCAGCGTAGGACAGGGGAGGGAGACCCAGTACTTC.

The CDR3 here is CSVRQGYPYNEQFF. CDR3 DNA: TGCAGCGTACGTCAGGGTTACCCTTACAATGAGCAGTTCTTC. The V gene is TRBV29-1, the J gene TRBJ2-1; weak D call: TRBD1 (5 bases). The CDR3 loop spans 14 amino acids. Germline CDR1 and CDR2: SQVTM and ANQGSEA. The germline V and J ends were trimmed by 6 bases and 4 bases, with 16 bases remaining between them.

V usage is TRBV13 and J usage is TRBJ1-2, with 8 bases aligning to TRBD1. Trimming cost V 6 bases and J 5 bases; bases outside gene matches: 8. The germline V gene has CDR1 PRHDT and CDR2 FYEKMQ (reference sequence). The CDR3 has 14 residues. CDR3 coding DNA: TGTGCCAGCAGAAGAGGACAGGGAGTGTATGGCTACACCTTC. It yields the protein CASRRGQGVYGYTF.

This sequence joins TRBV5-1 and TRBJ1-1, with 9 bases lining up with TRBD1. The CDR3 sequence is 15 residues long. Germline CDR1 reads SGHRS; CDR2 reads YFSETQ. Unmatched junction bases numbered 3, after V lost 2 bases and J lost 1 base. CDR3 protein: CASSFATGGNTEAFF. CDR3 in DNA: TGCGCCAGCAGCTTCGCGACAGGGGGGAACACTGAAGCTTTCTTT.

This clone was found a few times. The chain recombines TRBV11-2 with TRBJ1-2; possible D gene TRBD1, 5 bases. From germline, CDR1 is SGHAT and CDR2 FQNNGV. The V and J ends lost 5 bases and 0 bases respectively, with 13 bases between them. The CDR3 sequence is 15 residues long. CDR3 DNA sequence: TGTGCCAGCAGCCCTCCGGACATTACTAACTATGGCTACACCTTC. This codes for CASSPPDITNYGYTF. The variable domain in full, completed from reference TRBV11-2 and TRBJ1-2, reads EAGVAQSPRYKIIEKRQSVAFWCNPISGHATLYWYQQILGQGPKLLIQFQNNGVVDDSQLPKDRFSAERLKGVDSTLKIQPAKLEDSAVYLCASSPPDITNYGYTFGSGTRLTVV.